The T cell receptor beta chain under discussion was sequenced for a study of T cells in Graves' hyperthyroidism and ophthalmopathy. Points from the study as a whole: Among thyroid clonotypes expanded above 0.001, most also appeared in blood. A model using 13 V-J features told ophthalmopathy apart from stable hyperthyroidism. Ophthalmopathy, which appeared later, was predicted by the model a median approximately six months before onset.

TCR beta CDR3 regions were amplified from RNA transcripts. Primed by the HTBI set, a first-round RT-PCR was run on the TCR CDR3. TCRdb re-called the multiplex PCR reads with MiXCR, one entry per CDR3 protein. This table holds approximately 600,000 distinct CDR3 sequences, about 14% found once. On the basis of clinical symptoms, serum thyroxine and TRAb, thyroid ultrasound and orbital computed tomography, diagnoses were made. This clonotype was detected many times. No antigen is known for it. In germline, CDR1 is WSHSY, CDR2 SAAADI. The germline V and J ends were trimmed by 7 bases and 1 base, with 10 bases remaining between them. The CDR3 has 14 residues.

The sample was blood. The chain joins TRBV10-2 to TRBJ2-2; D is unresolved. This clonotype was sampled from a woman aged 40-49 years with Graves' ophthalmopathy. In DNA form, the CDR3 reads TGCGCCAGCATGGTAGGGAAGAACACCGGGGAGCTGTTTTTT. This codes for CASMVGKNTGELFF.